This TCR beta chain came from a study of cytomegalovirus exposure and HLA in healthy donors. The CDR3 contains 16 residues. With 0 bases removed from V and 11 bases from J, the gap between germline ends came to 22 bases. CDR1 is LGHNA and CDR2 is YSLEER in the germline V gene. For this clone: Its antigen remains unknown.

General study findings and limits: Analysis performed later found approximately 17,000 TCR beta sequences associated with HLA alleles at 0.05 false discovery rate. When presence/absence was analysed, sequencing depth was taken to be roughly uniform across donors.

PCR employed 60 Vbeta and 13 Jbeta primers. Profiling relied on immunoSEQ multiplex PCR, and the TCRdb table lists in-frame clones only, not all of them. The table lists more than 150,000 clones, 82% of them singletons, with 1.5% to 1.9% in the top ten. These donors counted as nominally healthy when sampled, but unrecorded immune exposures were likely. This TCR derives from a man aged 35-49 years in good health and CMV-seronegative. This chain joins TRBV4-3 and TRBJ1-1; possible D gene TRBD1, 5 bases. Specimen: PBMCs. Here the CDR3 DNA reads TGCGCCAGCAGCCAAGATTTAATAGACGGTCGGCGGGGGGCTTTCTTT. Protein sequence: CASSQDLIDGRRGAFF.